Reported below is one T cell receptor beta chain. The sample originates from a study of cytotoxic CD8 clonotypes in ibrutinib-treated CLL. The intended depth for sequencing was 1 in 200,000 to 1 in 1 million T cells. Method: immunoSEQ multiplex PCR; TCRdb's copy keeps in-frame clones and lacks some. The table lists 50,000 to 65,000 clones, about three quarters of them singletons. Germline loops: CDR1 MGHRA, CDR2 YSYEKL. CDR3 size: 15 residues. V was pared by 1 base and J by 5 bases, with 13 bases between. Specimen: PBMCs, collected after 12 months of ibrutinib treatment. This clonotype originated in a human donor with chronic lymphocytic leukemia. This rearrangement joins TRBV4-1 to TRBJ2-3; a possible D gene is TRBD2 (5 bases). The CDR3 loop is CASSQGGWIGDTQYF. Here the CDR3 DNA reads TGCGCCAGCAGCCAAGGCGGGTGGATTGGAGATACGCAGTATTTT.